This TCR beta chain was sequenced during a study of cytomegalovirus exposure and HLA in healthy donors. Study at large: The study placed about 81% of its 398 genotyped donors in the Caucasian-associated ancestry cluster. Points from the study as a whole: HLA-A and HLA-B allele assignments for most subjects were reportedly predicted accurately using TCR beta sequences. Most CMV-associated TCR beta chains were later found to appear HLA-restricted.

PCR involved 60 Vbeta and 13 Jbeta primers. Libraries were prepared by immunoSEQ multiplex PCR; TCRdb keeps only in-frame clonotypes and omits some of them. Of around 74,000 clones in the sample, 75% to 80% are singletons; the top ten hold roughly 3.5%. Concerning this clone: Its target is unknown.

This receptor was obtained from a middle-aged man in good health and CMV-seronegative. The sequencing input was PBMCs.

CDR3 DNA sequence: TGCGCCAGCAGCTTGGGTCCAGGGGAGGGCGAGACCCAGTACTTC. It is translated as CASSLGPGEGETQYF. The chain recombines TRBV5-1 with TRBJ2-5, with D possibly TRBD2 on 7 matching bases. The germline V gene has CDR1 SGHRS and CDR2 YFSETQ. Trimming removed 0 bases at V and 5 bases at J, with 14 bases between. The CDR3 loop spans 15 amino acids. Complete variable domain (other parts from reference TRBV5-1 and TRBJ2-5): KAGVTQTPRYLIKTRGQQVTLSCSPISGHRSVSWYQQTPGQGLQFLFEYFSETQRNKGNFPGRFSGRQFSNSRSEMNVSTLELGDSALYLCASSLGPGEGETQYFGPGTRLLVL.